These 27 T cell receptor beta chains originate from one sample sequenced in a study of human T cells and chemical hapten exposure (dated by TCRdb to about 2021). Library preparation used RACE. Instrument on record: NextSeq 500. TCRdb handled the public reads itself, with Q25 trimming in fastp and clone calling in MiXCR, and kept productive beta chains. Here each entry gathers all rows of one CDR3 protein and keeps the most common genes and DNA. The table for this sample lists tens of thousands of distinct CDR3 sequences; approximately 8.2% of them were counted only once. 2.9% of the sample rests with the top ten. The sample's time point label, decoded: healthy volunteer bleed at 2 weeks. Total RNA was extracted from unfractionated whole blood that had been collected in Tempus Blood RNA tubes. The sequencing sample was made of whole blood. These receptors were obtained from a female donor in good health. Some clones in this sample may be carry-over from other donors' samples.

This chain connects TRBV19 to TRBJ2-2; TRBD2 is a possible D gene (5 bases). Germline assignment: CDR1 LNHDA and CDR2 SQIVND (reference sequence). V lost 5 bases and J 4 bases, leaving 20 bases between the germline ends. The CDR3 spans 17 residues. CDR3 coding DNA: TGTGCCAGTAGTCCCCGGGCCCTACGAGGGAGCACCGGGGAGCTGTTTTTT. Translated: CASSPRALRGSTGELFF. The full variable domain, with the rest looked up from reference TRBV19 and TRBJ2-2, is DGGITQSPKYLFRKEGQNVTLSCEQNLNHDAMYWYRQDPGQGLRLIYYSQIVNDFQKGDIAEGYSVSREKKESFPLTVTSAQKNPTAFYLCASSPRALRGSTGELFFGEGSRLTVL.

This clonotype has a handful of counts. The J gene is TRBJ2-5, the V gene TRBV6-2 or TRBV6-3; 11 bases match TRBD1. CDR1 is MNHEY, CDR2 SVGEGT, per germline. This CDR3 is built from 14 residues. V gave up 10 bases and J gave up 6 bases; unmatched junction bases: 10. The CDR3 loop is CATTSGQGAKTQYF. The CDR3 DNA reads TGTGCCACCACCTCCGGACAGGGGGCAAAGACCCAGTACTTC.

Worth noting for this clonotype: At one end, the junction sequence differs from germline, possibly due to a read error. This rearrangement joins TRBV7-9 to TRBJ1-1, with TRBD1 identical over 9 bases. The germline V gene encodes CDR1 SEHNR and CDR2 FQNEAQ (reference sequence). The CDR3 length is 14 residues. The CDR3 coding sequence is TGTGCCGGCAGCGCAACAGGGGGCGCGGGTGAAGCTTTCTTT. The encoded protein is CAGSATGGAGEAFF.

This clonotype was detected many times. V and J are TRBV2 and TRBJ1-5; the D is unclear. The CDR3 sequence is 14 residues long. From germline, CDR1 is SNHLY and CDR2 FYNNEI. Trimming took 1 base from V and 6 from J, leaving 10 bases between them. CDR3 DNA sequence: TGTGCCAGCAGTGAAGGGTCAGCTGGTCAGCCCCAGCATTTT. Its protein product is CASSEGSAGQPQHF.

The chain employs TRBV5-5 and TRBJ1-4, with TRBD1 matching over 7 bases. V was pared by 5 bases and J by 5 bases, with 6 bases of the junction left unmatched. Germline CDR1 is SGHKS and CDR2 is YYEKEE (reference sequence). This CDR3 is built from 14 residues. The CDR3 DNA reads TGTGCCAGCAGTGCGGGACAGAGGAATGAAAAACTGTTTTTT. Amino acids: CASSAGQRNEKLFF.

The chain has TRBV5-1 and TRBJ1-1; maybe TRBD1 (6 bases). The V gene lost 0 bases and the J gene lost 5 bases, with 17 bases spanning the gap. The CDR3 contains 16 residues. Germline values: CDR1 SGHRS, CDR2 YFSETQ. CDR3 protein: CASSLVAGARGTEAFF. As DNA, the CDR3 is TGCGCCAGCAGCTTGGTGGCAGGGGCCCGTGGGACTGAAGCTTTCTTT.

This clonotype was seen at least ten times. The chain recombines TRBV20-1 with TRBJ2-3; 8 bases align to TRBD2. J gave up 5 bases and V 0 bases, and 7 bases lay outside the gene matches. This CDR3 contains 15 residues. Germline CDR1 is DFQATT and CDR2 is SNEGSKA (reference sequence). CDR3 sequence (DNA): TGCAGTGCTAGAGACCCAGCGGGAGTGGGAGATACGCAGTATTTT. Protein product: CSARDPAGVGDTQYF.

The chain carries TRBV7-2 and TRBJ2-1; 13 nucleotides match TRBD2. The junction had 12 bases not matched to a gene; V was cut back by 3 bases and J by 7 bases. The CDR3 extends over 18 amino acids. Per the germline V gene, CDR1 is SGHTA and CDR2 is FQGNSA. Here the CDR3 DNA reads TGTGCCAGCAGCTTGTCCAGCGCGGGACTAGCGGGACTAAATGAGCAGTTCTTC. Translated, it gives CASSLSSAGLAGLNEQFF.

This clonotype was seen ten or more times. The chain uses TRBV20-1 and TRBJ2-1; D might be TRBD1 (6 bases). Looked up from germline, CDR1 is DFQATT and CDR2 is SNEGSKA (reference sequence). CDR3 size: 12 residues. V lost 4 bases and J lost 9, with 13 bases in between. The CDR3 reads CSAKLTGSEQFF. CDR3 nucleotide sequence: TGCAGTGCTAAATTGACAGGTAGTGAGCAGTTCTTC.

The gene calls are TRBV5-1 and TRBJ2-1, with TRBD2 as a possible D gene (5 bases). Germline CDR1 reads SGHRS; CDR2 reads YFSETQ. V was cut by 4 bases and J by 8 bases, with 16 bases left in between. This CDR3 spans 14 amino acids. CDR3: CASSRFFLADEQFF. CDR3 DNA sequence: TGCGCCAGCAGCCGTTTCTTCCTAGCCGATGAGCAGTTCTTC.

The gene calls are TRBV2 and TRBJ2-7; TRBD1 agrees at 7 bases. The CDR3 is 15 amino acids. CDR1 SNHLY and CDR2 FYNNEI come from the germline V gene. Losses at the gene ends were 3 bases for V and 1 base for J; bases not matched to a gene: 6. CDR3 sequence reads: CASSEAGTASYEQYF. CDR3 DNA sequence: TGTGCCAGCAGTGAGGCCGGGACAGCATCCTACGAGCAGTACTTC.

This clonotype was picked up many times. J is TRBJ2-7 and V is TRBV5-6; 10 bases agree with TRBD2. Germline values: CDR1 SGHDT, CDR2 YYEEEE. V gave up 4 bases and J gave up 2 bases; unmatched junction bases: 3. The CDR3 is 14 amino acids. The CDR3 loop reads CASSELAGPYEQYF. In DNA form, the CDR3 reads TGTGCCAGCAGCGAACTAGCGGGGCCCTACGAGCAGTACTTC.

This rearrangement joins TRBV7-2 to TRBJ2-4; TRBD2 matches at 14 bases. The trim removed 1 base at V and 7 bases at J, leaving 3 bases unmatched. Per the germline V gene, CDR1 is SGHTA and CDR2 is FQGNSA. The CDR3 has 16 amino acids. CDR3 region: CASSLEGLAGANIQYF. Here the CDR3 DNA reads TGTGCCAGCAGCTTAGAGGGACTAGCGGGAGCGAACATTCAGTACTTC. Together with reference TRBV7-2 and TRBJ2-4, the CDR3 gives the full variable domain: GAGVSQSPSNKVTEKGKDVELRCDPISGHTALYWYRQSLGQGLEFLIYFQGNSAPDKSGLPSDRFSAERTGGSVSTLTIQRTQQEDSAVYLCASSLEGLAGANIQYFGAGTRLSVL.

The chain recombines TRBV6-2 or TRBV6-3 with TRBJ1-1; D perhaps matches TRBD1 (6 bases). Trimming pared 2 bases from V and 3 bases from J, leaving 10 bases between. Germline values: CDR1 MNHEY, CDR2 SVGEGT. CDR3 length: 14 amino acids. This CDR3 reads CASSYRQEHTEAFF. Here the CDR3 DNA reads TGTGCCAGCAGTTACCGACAGGAGCACACTGAAGCTTTCTTT.

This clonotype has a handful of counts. The CDR3 loop reads CASSYSRPYQETQYF. Written as DNA, the CDR3 is TGTGCCAGCAGTTACTCGCGACCCTACCAAGAGACCCAGTACTTC. The V call is TRBV6-5, the J call TRBJ2-5, with D unclear. The CDR3 sequence is 15 residues long. Germline CDR1 and CDR2: MNHEY and SVGAGI. With 0 bases removed from V and 0 bases from J, the gap between germline ends came to 8 bases.

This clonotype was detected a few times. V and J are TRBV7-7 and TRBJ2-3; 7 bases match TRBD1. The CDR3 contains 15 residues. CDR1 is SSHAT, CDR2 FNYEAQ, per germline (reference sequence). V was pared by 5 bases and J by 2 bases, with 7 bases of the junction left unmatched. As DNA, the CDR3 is TGTGCCAGCAGCCGACAGGGTTTTCTCACAGATACGCAGTATTTT. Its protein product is CASSRQGFLTDTQYF.

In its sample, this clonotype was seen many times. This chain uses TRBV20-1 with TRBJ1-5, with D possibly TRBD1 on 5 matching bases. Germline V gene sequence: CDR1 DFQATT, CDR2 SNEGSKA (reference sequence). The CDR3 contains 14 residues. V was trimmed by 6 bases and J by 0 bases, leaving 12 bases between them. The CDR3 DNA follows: TGCAGTGCAACCGGACATCATAGCAATCAGCCCCAGCATTTT. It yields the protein CSATGHHSNQPQHF.

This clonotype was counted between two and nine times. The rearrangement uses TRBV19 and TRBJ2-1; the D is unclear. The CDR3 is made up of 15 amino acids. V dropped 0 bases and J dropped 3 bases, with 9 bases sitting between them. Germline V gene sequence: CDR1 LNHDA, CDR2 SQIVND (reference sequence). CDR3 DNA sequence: TGTGCCAGTAGTATAGATAAGAACTACTACAATGAGCAGTTCTTC. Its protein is CASSIDKNYYNEQFF. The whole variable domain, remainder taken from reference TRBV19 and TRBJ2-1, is DGGITQSPKYLFRKEGQNVTLSCEQNLNHDAMYWYRQDPGQGLRLIYYSQIVNDFQKGDIAEGYSVSREKKESFPLTVTSAQKNPTAFYLCASSIDKNYYNEQFFGPGTRLTVL.

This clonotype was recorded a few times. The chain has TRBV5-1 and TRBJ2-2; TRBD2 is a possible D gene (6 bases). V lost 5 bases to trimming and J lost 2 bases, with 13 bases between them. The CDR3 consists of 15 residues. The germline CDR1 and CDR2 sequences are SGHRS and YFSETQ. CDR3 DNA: TGCGCCAGCAGTATCGGGGGATCAAACACCGGGGAGCTGTTTTTT. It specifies CASSIGGSNTGELFF.

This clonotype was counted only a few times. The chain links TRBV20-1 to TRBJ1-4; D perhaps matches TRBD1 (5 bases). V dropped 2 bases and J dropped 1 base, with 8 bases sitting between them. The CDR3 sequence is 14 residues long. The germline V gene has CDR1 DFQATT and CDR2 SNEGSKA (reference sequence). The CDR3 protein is CSARHGGTNEKLFF. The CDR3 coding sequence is TGCAGTGCTAGACACGGGGGAACTAATGAAAAACTGTTTTTT.

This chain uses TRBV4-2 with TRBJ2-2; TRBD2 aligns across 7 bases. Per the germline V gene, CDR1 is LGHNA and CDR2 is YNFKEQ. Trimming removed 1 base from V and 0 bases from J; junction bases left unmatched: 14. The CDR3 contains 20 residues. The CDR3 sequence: CASSQVTGTSVFANTGELFF. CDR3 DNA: TGTGCCAGCAGCCAAGTTACAGGAACTAGCGTCTTCGCGAACACCGGGGAGCTGTTTTTT.

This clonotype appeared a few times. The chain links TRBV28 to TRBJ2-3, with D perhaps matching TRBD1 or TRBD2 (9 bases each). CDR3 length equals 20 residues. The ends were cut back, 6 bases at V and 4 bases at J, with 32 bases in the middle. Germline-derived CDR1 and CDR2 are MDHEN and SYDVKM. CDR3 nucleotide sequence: TGTGCCAGCAGCAAAACAGGGGGCCCTAGCGGGATACATGGGCCAGATACGCAGTATTTT. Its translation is CASSKTGGPSGIHGPDTQYF.

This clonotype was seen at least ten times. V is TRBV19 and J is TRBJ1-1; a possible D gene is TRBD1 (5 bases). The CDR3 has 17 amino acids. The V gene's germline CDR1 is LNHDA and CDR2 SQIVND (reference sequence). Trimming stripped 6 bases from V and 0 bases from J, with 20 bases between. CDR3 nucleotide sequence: TGTGCCAGTAGCCGCAATCCGGGGCCCTCGATGAACACTGAAGCTTTCTTT. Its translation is CASSRNPGPSMNTEAFF.

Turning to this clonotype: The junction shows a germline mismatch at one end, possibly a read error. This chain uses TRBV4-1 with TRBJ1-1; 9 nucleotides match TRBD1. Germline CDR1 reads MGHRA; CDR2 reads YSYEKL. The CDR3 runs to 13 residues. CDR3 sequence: CASSRDRVAEAIF. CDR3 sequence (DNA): TGCGCCAGCAGTCGGGACAGGGTGGCTGAAGCTATCTTT.

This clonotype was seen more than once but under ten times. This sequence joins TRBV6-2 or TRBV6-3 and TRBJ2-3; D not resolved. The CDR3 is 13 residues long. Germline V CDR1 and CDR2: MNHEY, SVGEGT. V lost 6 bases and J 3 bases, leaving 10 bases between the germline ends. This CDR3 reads CASRRSVTDTQYF. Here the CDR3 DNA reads TGTGCCAGCAGGCGGAGCGTTACAGATACGCAGTATTTT.

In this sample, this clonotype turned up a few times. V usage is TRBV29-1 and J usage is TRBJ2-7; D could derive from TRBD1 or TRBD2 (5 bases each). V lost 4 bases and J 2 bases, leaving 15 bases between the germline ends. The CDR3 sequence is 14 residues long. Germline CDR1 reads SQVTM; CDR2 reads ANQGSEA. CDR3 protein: CSVALPGTPYEQYF. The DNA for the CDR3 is TGCAGCGTTGCCTTACCAGGGACCCCCTACGAGCAGTACTTC.

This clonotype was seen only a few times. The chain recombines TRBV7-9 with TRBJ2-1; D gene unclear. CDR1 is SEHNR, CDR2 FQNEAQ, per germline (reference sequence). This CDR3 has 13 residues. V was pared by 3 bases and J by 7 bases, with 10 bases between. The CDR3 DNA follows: TGTGCCAGCAGCTTGGGCGGACCTAATGAGCAGTTCTTC. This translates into CASSLGGPNEQFF.